This entry describes one T cell receptor beta chain. The antigen remains undetermined. 5'RACE template switching produced TCR cDNA carrying a universal primer site and UMIs. TCRdb reprocessed the 5' RACE reads via MiXCR and lists one record per CDR3 protein. The sample contains roughly 330,000 distinct CDR3 sequences, roughly 4.3% of which appear only once. V lost 8 bases, J lost 8 bases, and 16 bases lay in between. The CDR3 runs to 13 residues. Germline lookup yields CDR1 LGHDT and CDR2 YNNKEL (reference sequence). This entry comes from a study of T cells after yellow fever vaccination. Study-level findings and limits: Subsequent booster samples again held most clones from primary vaccination (roughly 96% CD4, just under 90% CD8). Secondary responses were weaker yet peaked faster, day 5 versus 15. Repertoires sorted by FACS could include abundant clonotypes that are contaminants from the bulk population.

This sequence was found in a man younger than 30 who received the YFV17D yellow fever vaccine. This specimen was PBMCs, taken 5 days after the yellow fever booster vaccination. This sequence joins TRBV3-1 and TRBJ2-1; perhaps TRBD1 as D (6 bases). CDR3 residues: CASEAGVGDEQFF. The CDR3 DNA reads TGTGCCAGCGAAGCAGGGGTGGGCGATGAGCAGTTCTTC.